The next 20 T cell receptor beta chains were all read from a single sample in a study of Graves' ophthalmopathy and Graves' hyperthyroidism. From RNA, the CDR3 regions of TCR beta chains were amplified and sequenced. RT-PCR was first run with HTBI primers, then multiplex PCR in a second round. TCRdb processed the multiplex PCR reads anew with MiXCR; each CDR3 protein has one entry. The table lists some 1.1 million distinct CDR3 sequences, roughly 35% of them singletons, with around 10% in the top ten. The sample consisted of peripheral blood or thyroid tissue (not recorded which). The receptors here all came from an adult man with Graves' hyperthyroidism.

This clonotype has just a few counts. The gene calls are TRBV12-3 or TRBV12-4 and TRBJ1-1; a weak D match, TRBD1 (5 bases). The CDR3 consists of 14 residues. With 0 bases removed from V and 10 bases from J, the gap between germline ends came to 15 bases. The CDR3 DNA reads as TGTGCCAGCAGTTTAGCCGGACACGGCCTTCGAGCTTTCTTT. Translation gives CASSLAGHGLRAFF.

The chain carries TRBV6-2 or TRBV6-3 and TRBJ2-2; no clear D gene. V was pared by 2 bases and J by 5 bases, with 9 bases between. Germline CDR1 MNHEY, CDR2 SVGEGT. This CDR3 has 14 residues. The CDR3 sequence is CASSYRAVTGELFF. DNA for the CDR3: TGTGCCAGCAGTTACAGAGCAGTTACCGGGGAGCTGTTTTTT.

The chain has TRBV29-1 and TRBJ2-5, with 11 bases that match TRBD2. CDR1 and CDR2 (germline): SQVTM, ANQGSEA. CDR3 length: 15 amino acids. The junction had 5 bases not matched to a gene; V was cut back by 5 bases and J by 0 bases. This CDR3 reads CSVPTTSGNQETQYF. Here the CDR3 DNA reads TGCAGCGTTCCGACGACTAGCGGGAACCAAGAGACCCAGTACTTC.

V and J are TRBV6-6 and TRBJ2-7; 9 bases are shared with TRBD2. V lost 7 bases to trimming and J lost 0 bases; unmatched junction nucleotides: 7. The length of the CDR3 is 15 residues. Germline V gene data show CDR1 as MNHNY and CDR2 as SVGAGI (reference sequence). The CDR3: CASNAGGEGSYEQYF. CDR3 coding DNA: TGTGCCAGCAACGCGGGGGGGGAGGGCTCCTACGAGCAGTACTTC.

To note about this clonotype: This could be a read error, since a much larger clone is one nucleotide away. The V call is TRBV10-3, the J call TRBJ2-7, with D uncertain. The CDR3 spans 13 residues. The V gene's germline CDR1 is ENHRY and CDR2 SYGVKD. The CDR3 DNA reads as TGTGCCATCGGTGAGTCGAGAAGTTACGAGCAGTACTTC. This gives the protein CAIGESRSYEQYF.

This clonotype occurred many times. The chain employs TRBV7-8 and TRBJ2-7, with 8 positions matching TRBD2. Germline trimming cut 0 bases from V and 5 bases from J; bases unmatched to any gene: 9. The CDR3 totals 16 residues. The germline gives CDR1 SGHVS, CDR2 FQNEAQ. The CDR3 DNA reads as TGTGCCAGCAGCTTAGCGCTTAGCGGGACCACCAACGAGCAGTACTTC. Its translation is CASSLALSGTTNEQYF.

This sequence joins TRBV29-1 and TRBJ2-5; 7 bases map to TRBD2. The CDR3 spans 12 residues. V lost 7 bases, J lost 5 bases, and 7 bases stayed unmatched. The germline V gene has CDR1 SQVTM and CDR2 ANQGSEA. The DNA of the CDR3 is TGCAGCGCCGGCGGGAGATGGGAGACCCAGTACTTC. It specifies CSAGGRWETQYF.

This chain links TRBV5-5 with TRBJ1-3; no clear D gene. Trimming left V 2 bases short and J 0 bases short, with 12 bases between. CDR1 and CDR2 (germline): SGHKS, YYEKEE (reference sequence). The CDR3 runs to 16 residues. The CDR3 region has the DNA TGTGCCAGCAGCTTCTCTCACAGATACTCTGGAAACACCATATATTTT. Translation: CASSFSHRYSGNTIYF.

The J gene is TRBJ2-7, the V gene TRBV12-3 or TRBV12-4; D might be TRBD2 (6 bases). There are 13 residues in the CDR3. Trimming cost V 7 bases and J 1 base, with 11 bases left between them. The CDR3 protein is CASTKGLSYEQYF. CDR3 in DNA: TGTGCCAGCACCAAGGGACTTTCCTACGAGCAGTACTTC.

The V call is TRBV14, the J call TRBJ2-7; 12 bases agree with TRBD1. Germline CDR1 is SGHDN and CDR2 is FVKESK. The CDR3 runs to 14 residues. Trimming removed 3 bases from V and 6 bases from J; junction bases left unmatched: 3. In DNA form, the CDR3 reads TGTGCCAGCAGCCACTCGGGACAGGGGGCCGAGCAGTACTTC. Translated, it gives CASSHSGQGAEQYF.

This clonotype occurred a few times. CDR3 in DNA: TGCAGTGCCCGGACTAGCCGCCCCTCCTACGAGCAGTACTTC. Its protein product is CSARTSRPSYEQYF. The chain couples TRBV20-1 to TRBJ2-7; 8 nucleotides align to TRBD2. Germline assignment: CDR1 DFQATT and CDR2 SNEGSKA (reference sequence). Germline trimming cut 6 bases from V and 0 bases from J; bases unmatched to any gene: 7. This CDR3 comprises 14 residues.

V usage is TRBV7-8 and J usage is TRBJ1-5; perhaps TRBD1 as D (5 bases). The length of the CDR3 is 15 residues. Germline V gene lookup returns CDR1 SGHVS and CDR2 FQNEAQ. V was trimmed by 4 bases and J by 4 bases, leaving 14 bases between them. The DNA for the CDR3 is TGTGCCAGCAGCTCGACAGCTGCCTTAAATCAGCCCCAGCATTTT. As protein: CASSSTAALNQPQHF.

This clonotype has just a few counts. The chain links TRBV5-1 to TRBJ1-3, with 9 bases lining up with TRBD1. There are 14 residues in the CDR3. CDR1 is SGHRS, CDR2 YFSETQ, per germline. V lost 4 bases to trimming and J lost 4 bases; unmatched junction nucleotides: 3. The CDR3 is CASSADRGGNTIYF. CDR3 nucleotide sequence: TGCGCCAGCAGCGCGGACAGGGGCGGAAACACCATATATTTT.

The genes are TRBV7-9 and TRBJ1-5; D remains unclear. The CDR3 length is 15 residues. Germline CDR1 is SEHNR and CDR2 is FQNEAQ (reference sequence). Trimming left V 1 base short and J 0 bases short, with 7 bases between. DNA of the CDR3: TGTGCCAGCAGCTTAGAGGCCAATAGCAATCAGCCCCAGCATTTT. This sequence encodes CASSLEANSNQPQHF.

With regard to this clonotype: This may stem from a read error, because a much larger clone lies one nucleotide away. The chain recombines TRBV6-5 with TRBJ2-7, with D perhaps TRBD2 (5 bases). The CDR3 is made up of 14 amino acids. CDR1 MNHEY and CDR2 SVGAGI come from the germline V gene. Here the CDR3 DNA reads TGCGCCAGCAGTGAGTCGGGCGGGTCGGACGAGCAGTACTTC. Translating gives CASSESGGSDEQYF.

This clonotype was found many times. The chain joins TRBV19 to TRBJ1-1, with D hard to call. CDR1 and CDR2 (germline): LNHDA, SQIVND (reference sequence). V lost 1 base to trimming and J lost 3 bases, with 6 bases between them. This CDR3 has 13 residues. CDR3 bases: TGTGCCAGTAGTATAGTCCCGGACACTGAAGCTTTCTTT. It codes for CASSIVPDTEAFF.

The CDR3, as DNA: TGTGCCAGCAGCGTAGCCGGGGGGGCGGGGAATGAGCAGTACTTC. Amino acid sequence: CASSVAGGAGNEQYF. The V call is TRBV9, the J call TRBJ2-7; TRBD2 matches 8 bases. Germline assignment: CDR1 SGDLS and CDR2 YYNGEE. CDR3 length equals 15 residues. V lost 0 bases, J lost 7 bases, and 9 bases stayed unmatched.

The chain carries TRBV6-5 and TRBJ1-2; D unresolved. The V end lost 8 bases, the J end lost 10 bases, and 14 bases lay between the germline ends. The CDR3 contains 11 residues. The germline CDR1 and CDR2 sequences are MNHEY and SVGAGI. CDR3 sequence: CASGGVGDYTF. CDR3 in DNA: TGTGCCAGCGGCGGGGTTGGTGACTACACCTTC.

This clonotype was detected many times. Written as DNA, the CDR3 is TGTGCCAGCAGCTCCGACAGGGGAGATCAGCCCCAGCATTTT. It codes for CASSSDRGDQPQHF. The chain joins TRBV7-9 to TRBJ1-5; 8 bases agree with TRBD1. Germline V gives CDR1 SEHNR, CDR2 FQNEAQ (reference sequence). This CDR3 is built from 14 residues. Trimming cost V 4 bases and J 5 bases; bases outside gene matches: 4.

At least ten counts were recorded for this clonotype. The chain joins TRBV7-9 to TRBJ2-7, with D perhaps given as TRBD1 or TRBD2 (5 bases each). The CDR3 runs 16 residues. Germline V gene lookup returns CDR1 SEHNR and CDR2 FQNEAQ (reference sequence). Trimming shortened V by 1 base and J by 2 bases, and 15 bases separated the two germline ends. DNA for the CDR3: TGTGCCAGCAGCTTAGGGTGGGACGATCCCACCTACGAGCAGTACTTC. Protein product: CASSLGWDDPTYEQYF.